This T cell receptor (beta chain) originates from a study of blood T cell repertoires in COVID-19. The CDR3 contains 13 residues. After removal of 7 bases from V and 6 bases from J, the junction contained 6 bases not matched to a gene. Per the germline V gene, CDR1 is SGHTS and CDR2 is YDEGEE. Using immunoSEQ multiplex PCR, the repertoire was profiled, and TCRdb retains in-frame clones only, with some absent. The sample yields roughly 250,000 clones, about 90% seen once. The clonotype was recovered from a young woman with COVID-19, enrolled during active disease. The genes are TRBV5-8 and TRBJ1-5; the match to TRBD1 covers 8 bases. The sequenced material came from peripheral blood. CDR3 in DNA: TGTGCCAGCCTCAGGGGGCTCGGTCAGCCCCAGCATTTT. This codes for CASLRGLGQPQHF. The complete variable domain, with remaining parts taken from reference TRBV5-8 and TRBJ1-5, reads EAGVTQSPTHLIKTRGQQATLRCSPISGHTSVYWYQQALGLGLQFLLWYDEGEERNRGNFPPRFSGRQFPNYSSELNVNALELEDSALYLCASLRGLGQPQHFGDGTRLSIL.